This record covers a single TCR beta chain. An approximately 200 ng quantity of DNA, roughly 32,000 T cell genomes, went into the sorted-subset replicate PCRs. Assay: immunoSEQ multiplex PCR; the TCRdb copy retains only in-frame clones and omits some. The sample carries 500,000 or so clones, 95% to 97% recorded once. Germline-derived CDR1 and CDR2 are MNHNS and SASEGT. The V end was cut by 7 bases, the J end by 2 bases, with 6 bases between. The CDR3 has 11 residues. This sample was included in a study of shared clonotypes between healthy human individuals. Material: naive CD4+ T cells sorted from blood. The subset is: CD45RA+ positively selected. The TCR was taken from a woman in her twenties or thirties in good health. This chain uses TRBV6-1 with TRBJ2-7; the D gene is possibly TRBD1 (5 bases). CDR3 region: CASMDTYEQYF. In DNA form, the CDR3 reads TGTGCCAGCATGGACACCTACGAGCAGTACTTC.